This T cell receptor (beta chain) was sequenced for a study of breast tumors, draining lymph nodes, adjacent tissues. Study-level findings and limits: Tumor T cell lymph node origin was a supported hypothesis, not proven. Tumor TCR diversity was below lymph nodes but above nontumor tissue. Compared with basal-like, luminal-like tumors shared significantly more repertoire with nontumor tissue.

TCRdb analysed the multiplex PCR reads with MiXCR anew, one entry per CDR3 protein. The profile shows about 17,000 distinct CDR3 sequences, around 60% of them singletons. Details on this clonotype: The target antigen is unknown.

The clonotype originates from a female donor with breast cancer. Some clones in this sample may be carry-over from other donors' samples. The sample taken for sequencing was tumor-adjacent breast tissue.

The CDR3 sequence: CASSPGQVGLGEQYV. CDR3 coding DNA: TGTGCCAGCAGTCCCGGACAGGTTGGGCTGGGCGAGCAGTACGTC. This chain connects TRBV6-1 to TRBJ2-7; 7 nucleotides match TRBD1. The CDR3 runs 15 residues. After removal of 5 bases from V and 6 bases from J, the junction contained 13 bases not matched to a gene. Germline CDR1 and CDR2: MNHNS and SASEGT.